What follows are 26 T cell receptor beta chains derived from one specimen sequenced in a study of cytomegalovirus exposure and HLA in healthy donors. The primer mix had 60 Vbeta and 13 Jbeta primers. The method was immunoSEQ multiplex PCR; TCRdb's version includes in-frame clones alone and lacks a portion of them. This repertoire shows over 150,000 clones, about 80% found once; its top ten account for 8.5% to 10%. Sequencing was performed on PBMCs. The receptors were gathered from a man between 18 and 35 years old in good health and CMV-seropositive.

This clone was counted a single time. The rearrangement links TRBV21-1 to TRBJ1-1. TRBV21-1 is annotated as a pseudogene. This CDR3 region has 14 residues. CDR3 in amino acids: CASRKNPGNTEAFF. The DNA of the CDR3 is TGTGCCAGCAGAAAAAATCCGGGAAACACTGAAGCTTTCTTT.

The chain is built from TRBV6-5 and TRBJ2-2; 8 bases align to TRBD2. The germline CDR1 and CDR2 sequences are MNHEY and SVGAGI. This CDR3 is 15 amino acids long. The V and J ends lost 7 bases and 4 bases, in that order; junction bases with no gene match: 8. CDR3 loop: CASTNGGAGTGELFF. In DNA, the CDR3 is TGTGCCAGCACCAACGGGGGGGCGGGCACCGGGGAGCTGTTTTTT.

This chain uses TRBV7-9 with TRBJ1-2, with TRBD1 matching 9 bases. The CDR3 is made up of 15 amino acids. Losses at the gene ends were 5 bases for V and 7 bases for J; bases not matched to a gene: 11. Germline V lookup: CDR1 SEHNR, CDR2 FQNEAQ (reference sequence). The CDR3 spells CASSPRTGEIGGYTF. The CDR3 nucleotides are TGTGCCAGCAGCCCCCGGACAGGGGAGATAGGTGGCTACACCTTC.

The chain couples TRBV6-5 to TRBJ2-7; D is uncertain. This CDR3 region has 13 residues. The ends were cut back, 6 bases at V and 0 bases at J, with 9 bases in the middle. The germline gives CDR1 MNHEY, CDR2 SVGAGI. The CDR3 nucleotides read TGTGCCAGCAGGCCTCCGAGCTCCTACGAGCAGTACTTC. Amino acids: CASRPPSSYEQYF.

This rearrangement joins TRBV18 to TRBJ1-5; TRBD1 agrees at 7 bases. Germline V gene sequence: CDR1 KGHSH, CDR2 LQKENI. V lost 3 bases, J lost 3 bases, and 8 bases stayed unmatched. CDR3 length: 16 amino acids. CDR3 nucleotides: TGTGCCAGCTCACCGAATACAGGGGTAAACAATCAGCCCCAGCATTTT. This translates into CASSPNTGVNNQPQHF.

V and J are TRBV15 and TRBJ1-4; D ambiguous. V was trimmed by 0 bases and J by 7 bases, leaving 9 bases between them. Germline loops: CDR1 LNHNV, CDR2 YYDKDF (reference sequence). The CDR3 contains 14 residues. The CDR3 DNA is TGTGCCACCAGCAGAGAACAAGGCGGTGAAAAACTGTTTTTT. Translated, it gives CATSREQGGEKLFF.

This chain joins TRBV11-2 and TRBJ2-1, with TRBD2 matching over 7 bases. Losses at the gene ends were 1 base for V and 7 bases for J; bases not matched to a gene: 7. The CDR3 spans 15 residues. Germline V gene data show CDR1 as SGHAT and CDR2 as FQNNGV. The DNA for the CDR3 is TGTGCCAGCAGCTTAGTTCGATCCGGGGGGAATGAGCAGTTCTTC. It is translated as CASSLVRSGGNEQFF.

This clone turned up a few times. The chain links TRBV6-1 to TRBJ1-5, with TRBD1 as a possible D gene (5 bases). The CDR3 has 13 residues. V lost 8 bases and J 3 bases, leaving 11 bases between the germline ends. The germline V gene encodes CDR1 MNHNS and CDR2 SASEGT. In DNA, the CDR3 is TGTGCCAGCCAGCTAGGACACAATCAGCCCCAGCATTTT. Protein sequence: CASQLGHNQPQHF.

A few counts support this clone. This chain links TRBV30 with TRBJ2-7, with 7 positions matching TRBD2. Unmatched junction bases numbered 11, after V lost 4 bases and J lost 5 bases. Germline values: CDR1 GTSNPN, CDR2 SVGIG (reference sequence). The CDR3 contains 14 residues. The CDR3 is CAWNLPGGSDEQYF. CDR3 bases: TGTGCCTGGAATCTCCCGGGGGGTTCCGACGAGCAGTACTTC.

This sequence joins TRBV2 and TRBJ1-2, with 8 bases identical to TRBD1. V shed 5 bases and J 4 bases; nucleotides not matched to a gene: 6. Germline lookup yields CDR1 SNHLY and CDR2 FYNNEI. The CDR3 runs to 14 residues. The CDR3 bases are TGTGCCAGCAGTCCCGGACAGGGAAGCTATGGCTACACCTTC. Residues: CASSPGQGSYGYTF.

This sequence joins TRBV6-5 and TRBJ1-1, with a weak D call TRBD1 (5 bases). This CDR3 spans 15 amino acids. V gave up 1 base and J gave up 4 bases, with 13 bases separating them. Germline-derived CDR1 and CDR2 are MNHEY and SVGAGI. The CDR3 DNA sequence: TGTGCCAGCAGTTACTGGGGACGGAGGGGCACTGAAGCTTTCTTT. This sequence encodes CASSYWGRRGTEAFF.

V is TRBV20-1 and J is TRBJ2-7; D is unresolved. CDR1 and CDR2 from the germline V gene are DFQATT and SNEGSKA (reference sequence). The CDR3 runs to 11 residues. The ends were cut back, 7 bases at V and 2 bases at J, with 9 bases in the middle. The CDR3 sequence is CSGHRTYEQYF. In DNA, the CDR3 is TGCAGTGGACACCGGACCTACGAGCAGTACTTC.

The chain combines TRBV9 with TRBJ1-2, with 8 nucleotides matching TRBD1. V lost 0 bases to trimming and J lost 4 bases; unmatched junction nucleotides: 8. Germline CDR1 and CDR2: SGDLS and YYNGEE. The CDR3 runs to 16 residues. CDR3 nucleotide sequence: TGTGCCAGCAGCGTAGTGGATTCGACAGGGGTCTATGGCTACACCTTC. Translated, it gives CASSVVDSTGVYGYTF.

The chain combines TRBV6-6 with TRBJ1-5; no firm D call. V lost 6 bases to trimming and J lost 3 bases, with 9 bases between them. The CDR3 is made up of 13 amino acids. CDR1 is MNHNY and CDR2 is SVGAGI in the germline V gene (reference sequence). Here the CDR3 reads CASSWTNNQPQHF. CDR3 sequence (DNA): TGTGCCAGCAGCTGGACTAACAATCAGCCCCAGCATTTT.

The chain uses TRBV19 and TRBJ1-6, with D unresolved. This CDR3 comprises 15 residues. Germline lookup yields CDR1 LNHDA and CDR2 SQIVND (reference sequence). V was cut by 8 bases and J by 0 bases, with 11 bases left in between. The CDR3 spells CASALGSSYNSPLHF. The CDR3 nucleotides are TGTGCCAGTGCCTTGGGGAGCTCCTATAATTCACCCCTCCACTTT. The whole variable domain, remainder taken from reference TRBV19 and TRBJ1-6, is DGGITQSPKYLFRKEGQNVTLSCEQNLNHDAMYWYRQDPGQGLRLIYYSQIVNDFQKGDIAEGYSVSREKKESFPLTVTSAQKNPTAFYLCASALGSSYNSPLHFGNGTRLTVT.

The chain links TRBV6-1 to TRBJ1-2, with D maybe TRBD1 (6 bases). The CDR3 runs to 16 residues. In germline, CDR1 is MNHNS, CDR2 SASEGT. V shed 0 bases and J shed 1 base, with 12 bases lying between them. The CDR3 protein is CASSEAPQGSNYGYTF. CDR3 DNA sequence: TGTGCCAGCAGTGAAGCGCCCCAGGGGAGTAACTATGGCTACACCTTC.

Only a few counts were recorded for this clone. The chain links TRBV30 to TRBJ2-3; TRBD2 might be the D (6 bases). Deletions cut 0 bases from V and 2 bases from J, with 12 bases between. This CDR3 spans 15 amino acids. Germline V gives CDR1 GTSNPN, CDR2 SVGIG (reference sequence). The CDR3 reads CAWSVRRGNTDTQYF. DNA of the CDR3: TGTGCCTGGAGTGTACGACGGGGGAACACAGATACGCAGTATTTT.

The chain is built from TRBV9 and TRBJ1-6; tentatively, D is TRBD1 (5 bases). V lost 6 bases and J 0 bases, leaving 13 bases between the germline ends. The CDR3 length is 16 residues. Looked up from germline, CDR1 is SGDLS and CDR2 is YYNGEE. The chain's CDR3 is CASTETDGSYNSPLHF. The CDR3 DNA sequence: TGTGCCAGCACCGAGACAGATGGCTCCTATAATTCACCCCTCCACTTT.

The table lists this clone with a few counts. V is TRBV6-5 and J is TRBJ1-6; tentatively, D is TRBD1 (6 bases). The CDR3 extends over 13 amino acids. V lost 2 bases to trimming and J lost 7 bases, with 6 bases between them. Germline V gene sequence: CDR1 MNHEY, CDR2 SVGAGI. This CDR3 reads CASSYRGNSPLHF. Written as DNA, the CDR3 is TGTGCCAGCAGTTACAGGGGGAATTCACCCCTCCACTTT.

The chain has TRBV2 and TRBJ2-2; possible D gene TRBD1, 6 bases. The CDR3 totals 14 residues. Trimming shortened V by 6 bases and J by 6 bases, and 14 bases separated the two germline ends. Germline CDR1 and CDR2: SNHLY and FYNNEI. The CDR3 loop reads CASRAPQGPGELFF. As DNA, the CDR3 is TGTGCCAGCAGAGCACCACAGGGTCCCGGGGAGCTGTTTTTT.

The CDR3 DNA reads as TGCGCCAGCAGCCCCGAGGTTGAGGGGGCAAAAGCTTTCTTT. Protein: CASSPEVEGAKAFF. The V gene is TRBV5-1, the J gene TRBJ1-1; 7 bases fit TRBD1. Germline V gene data show CDR1 as SGHRS and CDR2 as YFSETQ. Trimming at V came to 4 bases and at J to 9 bases, leaving 12 bases not matched to a gene. This CDR3 is built from 14 residues.

The gene calls are TRBV27 and TRBJ2-7; TRBD2 matches 7 bases. V shed 3 bases, J shed 4 bases, and the junction held 9 bases outside the gene matches. The CDR3 runs 15 residues. CDR1 MNHEY and CDR2 SMNVEV come from the germline V gene (reference sequence). CDR3 protein: CASSLRASGLYEQYF. CDR3 DNA sequence: TGTGCCAGCAGTTTGCGCGCTAGCGGACTATACGAGCAGTACTTC.

CDR3 in amino acids: CASSPKHRLPWTSGIRGEQYF. For the CDR3, the DNA is TGCGCCAGCAGCCCTAAACACAGGCTCCCTTGGACTAGCGGGATTCGCGGCGAGCAGTACTTC. The chain employs TRBV5-1 and TRBJ2-7; 12 nucleotides match TRBD2. V gave up 4 bases and J gave up 6 bases; unmatched junction bases: 26. CDR3 length equals 21 residues. Germline V gene data show CDR1 as SGHRS and CDR2 as YFSETQ.

The V and J genes are TRBV11-3 and TRBJ2-3, with a weak D call TRBD1 (6 bases). The germline V gene encodes CDR1 SGHNT and CDR2 YENEEA. Trimming shortened V by 1 base and J by 7 bases, and 15 bases separated the two germline ends. The CDR3 spans 15 residues. As DNA, the CDR3 is TGTGCCAGCAGCTTAGTGGTACAGGGCTGGTATACGCAGTATTTT. It codes for CASSLVVQGWYTQYF.

On this clone itself: The junction shows a germline mismatch at one end, possibly a read error. The genes are TRBV7-9 and TRBJ1-2; 8 bases align to TRBD1. Germline CDR1 is SEHNR and CDR2 is FQNEAQ (reference sequence). The CDR3 spans 18 residues. CDR3 protein: CSSSDFFPSGGRFYGYTF. CDR3 DNA: TGTTCCAGCAGCGACTTCTTCCCGTCAGGGGGCCGATTCTATGGCTACACCTTC.

This chain connects TRBV12-5 to TRBJ2-1; D unresolved. V lost 5 bases, J lost 8 bases, and 10 bases lay in between. The CDR3 is 12 amino acids. CDR1 and CDR2 from the germline V gene are LGHNT and FRNRAP. The CDR3 loop reads CASGTPSYEQFF. DNA for the CDR3: TGTGCTAGTGGTACCCCAAGCTATGAGCAGTTCTTC.